This T cell receptor (beta chain) was sequenced during a study of T cell responses to AZD1222 COVID-19 vaccine. This CDR3 is 15 amino acids long. The germline gives CDR1 MNHNS, CDR2 SASEGT. Trimming removed 2 bases at V and 1 base at J, with 6 bases between. Regarding this clone: What it recognizes is unknown.

General study findings and limits: Spike-wide vaccine-associated CD4 TCRs dominated at 160-218 and 743-854. Most donors were white British and more were female, and clonal diversity was possibly underestimated.

TCRdb's copy holds only in-frame clones and misses some; the assay was immunoSEQ multiplex PCR. There are about 140,000 clones in the sample; just over 90% occur only once, and about 2% lies in the top ten. The chain is built from TRBV6-1 and TRBJ2-6; D call uncertain. The material was peripheral blood, obtained 28 days after the second AZD1222 dose. The clonotype comes from an adult who received the AZD1222 COVID-19 vaccine. CDR3 sequence (DNA): TGTGCCAGCAGTGAAAGCCAGTCTGGGGCCAACGTCCTGACTTTC. Translation: CASSESQSGANVLTF.